This T cell receptor beta chain was captured by sequencing in a study of cytomegalovirus exposure and HLA in healthy donors. As for the donors, each was a healthy bone marrow donor. The PCR contained 60 Vbeta and 13 Jbeta primers. This table comes from immunoSEQ multiplex PCR, and its TCRdb copy is limited to in-frame clones, with some not included. The table includes approximately 85,000 clones, approximately 80% detected once. Remarks on this clone: The target antigen is unknown.

Study conclusions and caveats: In a later analysis, the majority of CMV-associated beta chains seemingly showed HLA restriction. Later analysis demonstrated an association between a missense DCLRE1C variant and TCR beta V- and J-gene trimming. According to an earlier analysis, most TCR beta V segments yielded productive rearrangements about 87% or about 30% of the time.

This TCR was sampled from a woman in her fifties or sixties in good health and CMV-seropositive. The sequenced sample consisted of PBMCs.

The CDR3 sequence is CASSLGWGPGANVLTF. The DNA for the CDR3 is TGTGCCAGCAGCTTAGGTTGGGGGCCTGGGGCCAACGTCCTGACTTTC. V gene TRBV7-9 combines with J gene TRBJ2-6, with D possibly TRBD1 on 6 matching bases. The germline V gene has CDR1 SEHNR and CDR2 FQNEAQ (reference sequence). The CDR3 runs 16 residues. The ends were cut back, 1 base at V and 2 bases at J, with 9 bases in the middle.